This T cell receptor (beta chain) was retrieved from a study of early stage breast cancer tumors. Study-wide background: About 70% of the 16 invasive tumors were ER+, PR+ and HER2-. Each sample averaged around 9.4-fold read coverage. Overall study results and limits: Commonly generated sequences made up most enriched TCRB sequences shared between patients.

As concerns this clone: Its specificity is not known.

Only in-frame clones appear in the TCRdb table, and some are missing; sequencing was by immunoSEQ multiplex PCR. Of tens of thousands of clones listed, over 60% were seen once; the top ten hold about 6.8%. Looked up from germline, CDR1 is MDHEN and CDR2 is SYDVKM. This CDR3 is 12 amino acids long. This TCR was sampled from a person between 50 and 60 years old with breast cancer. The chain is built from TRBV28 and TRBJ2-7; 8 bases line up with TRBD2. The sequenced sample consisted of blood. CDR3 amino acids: CVVAGYSYEQYF. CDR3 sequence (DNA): TGTGTCGTAGCGGGGTACTCCTACGAGCAGTACTTC.